Listed here is a single TCR beta chain. The clone's antigen remains unknown. Per-base qualities were not stored, and no clone one base away is much larger. Counted from cysteine to phenylalanine, this CDR3 has 13 amino acids. The only DNA kept is the CDR3, 39 bases in frame from the first base. CDR1 and CDR2 are drawn from the germline V gene: SQVTM, ANQGSEA. According to the study, the label for this sample's time point signals: week 35, safety follow-up. A 20-mer mutant IDH1 peptide at 300 micrograms in Montanide made up each vaccine dose, which was injected subcutaneously together with topical imiquimod. Patients were given eight vaccinations, in weeks 1, 3, 5, 7, 11, 15, 19 and 23, which matched visits V03 through V10. All donors had newly diagnosed IDH1-mutant astrocytomas of WHO grade 3 or 4 that showed loss of nuclear ATRX. The samples were drawn from NOA16, a multicentre, single-arm, open-label phase I trial in Germany that tested a mutant IDH1 peptide vaccine in humans for the first time. Genomic DNA for TCRB sequencing was extracted from EDTA blood using the DNeasy Blood and Tissue Kit.

This record belongs to a study of a mutant IDH1 vaccine in newly diagnosed glioma (dated by TCRdb to the early 2020s). A note on the overall study: Vaccination started 4-6 weeks after radiotherapy alone, or was given together with temozolomide cycles in the groups whose treatment included chemotherapy. Visit V12 was the week-35 safety follow-up and visit V13 was the week-47 end of study. Before enrollment, most patients had been given radiochemotherapy with temozolomide as standard therapy, while the rest had received either radiotherapy alone or temozolomide alone. Peripheral blood was collected at six visits: V03 (baseline), V05, V07, V10, V12 and V13. The roughly 32 treated patients were roughly 62% male and about 40% female, with a mean age of around 40 years. Longitudinal TCRB deep sequencing was performed for 25 to 30 treated patients wherever samples were available for exploratory analyses.

Here is what the overall study found, with its caveats: Immune responses induced by the vaccine were seen in around 93% of patients across multiple MHC alleles. The authors noted that analyses of patient blood samples could not be reproduced because of sample limitations. Availability determined which PBMC samples were chosen for TCRB deep sequencing. No apparent relationship was observed between pseudoprogression and alterations in the top peripheral T cell clonotypes detected by TCRB sequencing.

Library preparation used the immunoSEQ multiplex PCR assay. Rearranged TCR beta chain sequences were amplified using the hsTCRB Kit according to the manufacturer's protocol. Sequencing of TCRB libraries was carried out on an Illumina MiSeq. The published analysis was carried out like this. The kit vendor's proprietary platform handled demultiplexing, trimming and gene mapping. The immuneACCESS repertoire file appears here via TCRdb, limited to in-frame rearrangements. These files lack a portion of the clones; in checked studies, under half of the deficit traces to unresolved V genes, and the cause of the others is not known. The DNA was the basis for D and trimming; V, J and clone size are from that table. The sample has around 30,000 clones on record, 80% to 85% of them singletons. The ten biggest clones cover approximately 7.1% of the sample.

Sequencing was performed on PBMCs, taken from a glioma patient whose treatment included an IDH1 peptide vaccine. The sequence joins TRBV29-1 to TRBJ2-5, and the D gene may be TRBD2, 6 bases matching. The DNA end is a closer match to TRBJ2-7, so the J assignment may be wrong. This TCR came from a woman younger than 30 with glioma. CDR3 loop: CSVLGDSSYEQYF. The DNA is as follows: TGCAGCGTCCTAGGGGACTCCTCCTACGAGCAGTACTTC.